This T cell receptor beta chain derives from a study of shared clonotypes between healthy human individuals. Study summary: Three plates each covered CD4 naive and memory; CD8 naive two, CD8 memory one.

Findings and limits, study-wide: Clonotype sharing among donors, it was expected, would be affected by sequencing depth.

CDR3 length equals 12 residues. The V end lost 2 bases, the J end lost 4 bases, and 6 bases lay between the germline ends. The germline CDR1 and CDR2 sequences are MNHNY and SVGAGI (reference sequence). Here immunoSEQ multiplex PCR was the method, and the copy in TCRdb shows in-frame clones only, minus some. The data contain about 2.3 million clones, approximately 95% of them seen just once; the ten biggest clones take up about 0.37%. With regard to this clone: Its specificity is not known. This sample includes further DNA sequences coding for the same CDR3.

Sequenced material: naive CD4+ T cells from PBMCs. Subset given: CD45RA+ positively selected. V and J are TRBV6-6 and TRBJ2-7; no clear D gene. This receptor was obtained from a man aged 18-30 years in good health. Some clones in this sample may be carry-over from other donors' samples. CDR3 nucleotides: TGTGCCAGCAGTTACGAAGGGTACGAGCAGTACTTC. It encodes CASSYEGYEQYF.